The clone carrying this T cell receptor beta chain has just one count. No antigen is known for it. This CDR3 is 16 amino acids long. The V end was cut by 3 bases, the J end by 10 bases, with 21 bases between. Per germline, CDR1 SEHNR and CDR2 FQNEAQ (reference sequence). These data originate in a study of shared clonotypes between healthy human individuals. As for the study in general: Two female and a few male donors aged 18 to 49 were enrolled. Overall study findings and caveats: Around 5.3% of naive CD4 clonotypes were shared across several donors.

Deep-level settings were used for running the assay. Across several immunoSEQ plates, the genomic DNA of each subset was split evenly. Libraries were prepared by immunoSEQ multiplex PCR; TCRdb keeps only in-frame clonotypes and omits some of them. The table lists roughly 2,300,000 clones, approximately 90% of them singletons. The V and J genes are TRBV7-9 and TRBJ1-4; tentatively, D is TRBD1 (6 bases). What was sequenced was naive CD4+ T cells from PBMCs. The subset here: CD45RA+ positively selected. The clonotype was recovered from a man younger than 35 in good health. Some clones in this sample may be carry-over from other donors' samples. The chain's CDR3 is CASSFRQAGVQGKLFF. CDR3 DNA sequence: TGTGCCAGCAGCTTCCGACAGGCTGGGGTTCAAGGAAAACTGTTTTTT.